This T cell receptor (beta chain) was obtained from a study of blood T cell repertoires in COVID-19. On the study more broadly: Collection of acute and convalescent COVID-19 samples took place in the United States, Italy and Spain.

Only in-frame clones appear in the TCRdb table, and some are missing; sequencing was by immunoSEQ multiplex PCR. The sample gives some 310,000 clones, 89% of which show up once; more than 9% is in the top ten. This clone came up a few times. Germline CDR1 and CDR2: SQVTM and ANQGSEA. This CDR3 comprises 17 residues. Trimming pared 4 bases from V and 2 bases from J, leaving 22 bases between. V is TRBV29-1 and J is TRBJ2-3; the D gene is possibly TRBD1 (6 bases). The sequence was obtained from a woman under 40 who had recovered from COVID-19. Sample: PBMCs or T cells enriched from blood (not recorded which). The CDR3 sequence: CSVVGGWFISPTDTQYF. CDR3 nucleotide sequence: TGCAGCGTTGTAGGGGGTTGGTTTATTTCGCCCACAGATACGCAGTATTTT.